The clone carrying this T cell receptor beta chain was observed at least ten times. This entry is derived from a study of T-cell reconstitution after alpha-beta-depleted transplantation in children. TCRbeta library construction was performed incorporating unique molecular identifiers. TCRdb redid the calling of the PCR reads with MiXCR, one entry per CDR3 protein. The sample includes under 300,000 distinct CDR3 sequences, 11% of them seen just once. The input for sequencing was peripheral blood, taken 180 days after TCRalphabeta/CD19-depleted stem cell transplant. The TCR sequence derives from a male patient between 2 and 10 years old who had a stem cell transplant for chronic granulomatous disease, so the T cells may come from the graft donor.

The CDR3 coding sequence is TGCAGTGCTAGCCCCGGGGCAGGGGAGAGGATCGTTCTCTCGGAGACCCAGTACTTC. It encodes CSASPGAGERIVLSETQYF. V and J are TRBV20-1 and TRBJ2-5; D might be TRBD1 (6 bases). The V end lost 3 bases, the J end lost 5 bases, and 31 bases lay between the germline ends. This CDR3 has 19 amino acids. Germline CDR1 DFQATT, CDR2 SNEGSKA (reference sequence).